The clone carrying this TCR beta chain was detected many times. The target antigen is unknown. Germline V gene data show CDR1 as MGHRA and CDR2 as YSYEKL. The CDR3 has 12 residues. V was cut by 4 bases and J by 8 bases, with 11 bases left in between. The sample belongs to a study of neurological immune-mediated disorders. Study details: A relapsing-remitting course was seen in about 90% of the roughly 35 multiple sclerosis patients and a secondary progressive course in 3. Notes on the study in general: Any association between clinical or MRI features and the multiple sclerosis repertoire cluster was absent. A possible signature was seen in one related-CDR3 cluster, into which phylogenetic grouping placed the repertoires of 18 of 34 multiple sclerosis patients.

5'RACE with 10-nucleotide random UMIs generated the cDNA. TCRdb passed the 5' RACE reads through MiXCR, listing each CDR3 protein once. The sample has tens of thousands of distinct CDR3 sequences; less than 5.5% are singletons. What was sequenced was PBMCs. V is TRBV4-1 and J is TRBJ2-5; D is possibly TRBD2 (5 bases). The origin of this receptor is a man in his thirties or forties with multiple sclerosis. For the CDR3, the DNA is TGCGCCAGCAGCCTAGAGGGAAGTACCCAGTACTTC. Its translation: CASSLEGSTQYF.